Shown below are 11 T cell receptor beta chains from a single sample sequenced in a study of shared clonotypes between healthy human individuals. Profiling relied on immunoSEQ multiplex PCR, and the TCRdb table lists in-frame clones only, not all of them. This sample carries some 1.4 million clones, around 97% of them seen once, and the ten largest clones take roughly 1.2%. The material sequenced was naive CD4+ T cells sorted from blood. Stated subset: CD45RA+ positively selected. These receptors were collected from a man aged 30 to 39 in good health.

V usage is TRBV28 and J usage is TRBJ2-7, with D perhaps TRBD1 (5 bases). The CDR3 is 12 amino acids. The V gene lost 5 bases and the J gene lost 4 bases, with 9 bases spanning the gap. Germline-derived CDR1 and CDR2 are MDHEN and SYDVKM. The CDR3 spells CASSADSYEQYF. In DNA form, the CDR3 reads TGTGCCAGCAGTGCCGACAGTTACGAGCAGTACTTC. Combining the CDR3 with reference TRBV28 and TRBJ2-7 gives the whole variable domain DVKVTQSSRYLVKRTGEKVFLECVQDMDHENMFWYRQDPGLGLRLIYFSYDVKMKEKGDIPEGYSVSREKKERFSLILESASTNQTSMYLCASSADSYEQYFGPGTRLTVT.

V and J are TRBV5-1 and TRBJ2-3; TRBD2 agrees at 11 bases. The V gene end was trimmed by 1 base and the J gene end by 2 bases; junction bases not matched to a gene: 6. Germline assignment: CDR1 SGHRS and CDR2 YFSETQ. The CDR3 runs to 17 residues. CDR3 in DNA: TGCGCCAGCAGCTTGAAGGTAGCGGGAGGGTACACAGATACGCAGTATTTT. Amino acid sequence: CASSLKVAGGYTDTQYF.

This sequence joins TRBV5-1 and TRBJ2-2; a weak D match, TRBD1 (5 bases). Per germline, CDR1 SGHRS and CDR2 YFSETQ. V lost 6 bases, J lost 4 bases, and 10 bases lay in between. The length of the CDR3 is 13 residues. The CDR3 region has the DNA TGCGCCAGCAATAGGGGTCGCACCGGGGAGCTGTTTTTT. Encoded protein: CASNRGRTGELFF.

In DNA, the CDR3 is TGTGCCAGCAGCTTAGCAGGGGGAGGGGGTAACTACGAGCAGTACTTC. Its protein is CASSLAGGGGNYEQYF. The chain carries TRBV7-8 and TRBJ2-7; possibly TRBD2 for D (7 bases). Deletions cut 0 bases from V and 3 bases from J, with 15 bases between. Germline V gene data show CDR1 as SGHVS and CDR2 as FQNEAQ. This CDR3 is built from 16 residues.

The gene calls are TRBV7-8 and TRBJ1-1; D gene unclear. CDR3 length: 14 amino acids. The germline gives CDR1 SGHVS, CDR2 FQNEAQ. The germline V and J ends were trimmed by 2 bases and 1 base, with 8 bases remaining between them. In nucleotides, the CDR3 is TGTGCCAGCAGCTTAAGTCTTGGGAACACTGAAGCTTTCTTT. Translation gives CASSLSLGNTEAFF.

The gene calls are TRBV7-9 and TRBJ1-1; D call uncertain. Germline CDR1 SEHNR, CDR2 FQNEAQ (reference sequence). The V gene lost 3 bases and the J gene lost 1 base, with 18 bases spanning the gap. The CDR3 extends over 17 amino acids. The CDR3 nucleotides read TGTGCCAGCAGCTTTTACTCCGCCGCGAGGAAGAACACTGAAGCTTTCTTT. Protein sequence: CASSFYSAARKNTEAFF. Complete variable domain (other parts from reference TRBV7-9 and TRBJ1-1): DTGVSQNPRHKITKRGQNVTFRCDPISEHNRLYWYRQTLGQGPEFLTYFQNEAQLEKSRLLSDRFSAERPKGSFSTLEIQRTEQGDSAMYLCASSFYSAARKNTEAFFGQGTRLTVV.

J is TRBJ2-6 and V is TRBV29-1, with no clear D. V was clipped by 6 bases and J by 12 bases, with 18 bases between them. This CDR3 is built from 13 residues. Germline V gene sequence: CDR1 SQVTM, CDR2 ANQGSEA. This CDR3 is CSVKKTVEGVLTF. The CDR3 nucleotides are TGCAGCGTGAAAAAGACGGTGGAAGGCGTCCTGACTTTC.

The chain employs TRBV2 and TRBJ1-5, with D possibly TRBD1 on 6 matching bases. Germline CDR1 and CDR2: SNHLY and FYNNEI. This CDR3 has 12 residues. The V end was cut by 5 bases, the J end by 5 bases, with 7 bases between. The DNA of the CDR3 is TGTGCCAGCAGTACAGGGCATCAGCCCCAGCATTTT. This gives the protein CASSTGHQPQHF. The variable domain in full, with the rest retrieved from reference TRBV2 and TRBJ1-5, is EPEVTQTPSHQVTQMGQEVILRCVPISNHLYFYWYRQILGQKVEFLVSFYNNEISEKSEIFDDQFSVERPDGSNFTLKIRSTKLEDSAMYFCASSTGHQPQHFGDGTRLSIL.

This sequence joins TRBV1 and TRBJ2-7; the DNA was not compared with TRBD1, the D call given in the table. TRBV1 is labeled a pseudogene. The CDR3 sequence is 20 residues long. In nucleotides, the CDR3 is TGCACCAGCAGCCAAGATTGGGGGGACAGTACTCTACGGCGGACCTACGAGCAGTACTTC. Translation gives CTSSQDWGDSTLRRTYEQYF.

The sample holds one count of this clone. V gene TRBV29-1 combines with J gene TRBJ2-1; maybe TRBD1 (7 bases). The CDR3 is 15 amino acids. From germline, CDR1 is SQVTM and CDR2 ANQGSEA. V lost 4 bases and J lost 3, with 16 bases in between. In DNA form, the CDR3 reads TGCAGCGTTGCCTCGGGGCGGGACAGCTACAATGAGCAGTTCTTC. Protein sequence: CSVASGRDSYNEQFF.

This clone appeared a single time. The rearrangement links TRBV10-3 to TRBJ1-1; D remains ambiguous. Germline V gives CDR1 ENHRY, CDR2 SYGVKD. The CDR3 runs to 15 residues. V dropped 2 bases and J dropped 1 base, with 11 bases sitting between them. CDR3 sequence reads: CAISEGPTGNTEAFF. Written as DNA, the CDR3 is TGTGCCATCAGTGAGGGTCCGACGGGGAACACTGAAGCTTTCTTT.